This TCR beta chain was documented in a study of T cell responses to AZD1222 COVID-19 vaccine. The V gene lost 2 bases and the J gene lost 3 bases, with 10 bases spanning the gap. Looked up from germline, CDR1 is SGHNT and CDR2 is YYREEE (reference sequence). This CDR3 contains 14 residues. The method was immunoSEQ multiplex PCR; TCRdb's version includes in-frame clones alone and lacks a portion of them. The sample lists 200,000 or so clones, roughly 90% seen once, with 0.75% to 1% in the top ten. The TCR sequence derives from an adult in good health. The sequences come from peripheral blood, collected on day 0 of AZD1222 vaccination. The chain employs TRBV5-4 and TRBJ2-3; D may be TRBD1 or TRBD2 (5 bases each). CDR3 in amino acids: CASSLGTMTDTQYF. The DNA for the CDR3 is TGTGCCAGCAGCTTAGGGACGATGACAGATACGCAGTATTTT.